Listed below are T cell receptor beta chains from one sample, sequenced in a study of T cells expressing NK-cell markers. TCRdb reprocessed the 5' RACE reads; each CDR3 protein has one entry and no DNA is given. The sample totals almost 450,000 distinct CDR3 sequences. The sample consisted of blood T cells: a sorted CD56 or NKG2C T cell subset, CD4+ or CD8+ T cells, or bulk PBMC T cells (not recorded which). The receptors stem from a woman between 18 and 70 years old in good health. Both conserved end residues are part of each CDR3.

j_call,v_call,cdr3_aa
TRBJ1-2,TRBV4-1,CASSQERAGGRYGYTF
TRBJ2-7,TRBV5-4,CASSGRQGEQYF
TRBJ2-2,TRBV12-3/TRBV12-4,CASSLGRLNTGELFF
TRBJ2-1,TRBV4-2,CASSQDQNPAGVYNEQFF
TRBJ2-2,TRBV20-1,CSARAGVGGELFF
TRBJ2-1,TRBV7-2,CASSLSGLGQFF
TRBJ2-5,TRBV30,CAWSVQIQETQYF
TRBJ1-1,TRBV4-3,CASSQDEGVPNTEAFF
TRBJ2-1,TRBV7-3,CASSPQGATYNEQFF
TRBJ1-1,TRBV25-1,CASSELNRGPNTEAFF